This T cell receptor beta chain was profiled in a study of PD-1 blockade in classical Hodgkin lymphoma. Time point given: cycle 4 day 1 (C4D1), after less than 7 weeks of nivolumab. Patients all relapsed after autologous stem cell transplantation, and there was variation in brentuximab vedotin exposure. Responses achieved at best were complete response, partial response or progressive disease. As regards this clone: No antigen is known for it.

Study outcomes and limitations: Exclusion covered patients beginning nivolumab under 1 year post-ASCT. There remain no defined causes for the repertoire differences, which possibly reflect disease activity or prior therapy. Compared with healthy donors, newly diagnosed patients reportedly showed lower baseline TCR diversity.

The assay was immunoSEQ multiplex PCR, and TCRdb's table has in-frame clones only and misses some. The table has some 86,000 clones, 90% seen once. The receptor comes from a human donor with classical Hodgkin lymphoma. The specimen was peripheral blood mononuclear cells (PBMCs), collected before the fourth cycle of nivolumab.

CDR3 region: CASSRGTPIKYGYTF. CDR3 sequence (DNA): TGTGCCAGCAGCCGCGGGACTCCTATAAAGTATGGCTACACCTTC. J is TRBJ1-2 and V is TRBV7-1; maybe TRBD1 (5 bases). TRBV7-1 is designated an ORF whose function remains uncertain. Trimming took 5 bases from V and 5 from J, leaving 18 bases between them. CDR3 size: 15 residues.